The sequence of this T cell receptor (beta chain) was determined in a study of monozygotic twins with inflammatory bowel disease. Per the germline V gene, CDR1 is SGDLS and CDR2 is YYNGEE. The CDR3 contains 14 residues. Of note for this clonotype: No antigen is known for it.

Study results and caveats: Reduced clonotype sharing with other individuals was observed in IBD patients relative to healthy twins, especially with disease activity. Subtypes among T cells remained indistinguishable.

From the 5' RACE reads, TCRdb lists one entry per CDR3 protein and no DNA. This repertoire comprises under 350,000 distinct CDR3 sequences; its ten largest clones make up roughly 5.3%. This TCR derives from a human donor with ulcerative colitis or Crohn's disease, or a healthy co-twin of an affected twin (not recorded which). This chain uses TRBV9 with TRBJ2-7; the D gene TCRdb calls, TRBD2, cannot be checked with no DNA. The sample consisted of blood. The CDR3 here is CASSARLAGDEQYF. Full variable domain (outside the CDR3, taken from reference TRBV9 and TRBJ2-7): DSGVTQTPKHLITATGQRVTLRCSPRSGDLSVYWYQQSLDQGLQFLIQYYNGEERAKGNILERFSAQQFPDLHSELNLSSLELGDSALYFCASSARLAGDEQYFGPGTRLTVT.